Sequencing of this T cell receptor (beta chain) was carried out in a study of blood T cells in healthy people across ages. V dropped 5 bases and J dropped 2; count of bases not matched to a gene: 10. CDR1 and CDR2 (germline): MNHEY, SVGAGI. There are 16 residues in the CDR3. This clonotype was seen a few times. Its antigen is currently unknown. Whole-study results and caveats: One million T cells yielded diversity estimates that were considered underestimates. A roughly linear fall in TCR beta diversity per million T cells was seen with increasing age. Researchers said unsorted PBMCs prevented a conclusive naive versus antigen-experienced comparison.

A second PCR, run for about 7 to 12 cycles, used a sample-barcoded 5' primer plus a J-beta primer mix. TCRdb reprocessed the 5' RACE reads with MiXCR, giving one entry per CDR3 protein. The data contain around 1,000,000 distinct CDR3 sequences, 20% to 25% of them seen just once; the ten biggest clones take up approximately 0.75%. These sequences were also reported in another study, on T cells of mothers and their children. Per that study: Related and unrelated pairs show similar shaping of TCR recombination output by thymic selection.

This chain uses TRBV6-5 with TRBJ2-3, with 7 positions matching TRBD1. The TCR originated in a girl aged 2-10 years in good health. Sequencing was performed on blood. DNA for the CDR3: TGTGCCAGCAGTGCCCTGGGGCAGGGGGACACAGATACGCAGTATTTT. It translates to CASSALGQGDTDTQYF.